The 25 T cell receptor beta chains below all came from one sample that was sequenced in a study of molecular identifiers for immune sequencing clone quantification. TCRdb processed the PCR reads anew with MiXCR; each CDR3 protein has one entry. This sample carries thousands of distinct CDR3 sequences, under 15% of them seen once, and the ten largest clones take around 1.5%. Sample: naive CD8+ T cells from blood, with Jurkat cell RNA spiked in. Subset in this sample: FACS-sorted CD8+CD4-CCR7+CD45RA+ naive T cells. These receptors all come from a human donor in good health. Some libraries in this study had Jurkat cell RNA spiked in.

The chain recombines TRBV10-3 with TRBJ2-7; 9 bases are a match to TRBD1. The germline V gene has CDR1 ENHRY and CDR2 SYGVKD. The CDR3 covers 16 residues. V shed 0 bases and J 0 bases; nucleotides not matched to a gene: 3. The CDR3 nucleotides read TGTGCCATCAGTGAGTCTTCGACAGGGGGCTCCTACGAGCAGTACTTC. Its protein product is CAISESSTGGSYEQYF.

This clonotype is categorized as medium-sized. The chain recombines TRBV10-2 with TRBJ2-5; no definite D call. In germline, CDR1 is WSHSY, CDR2 SAAADI. The V gene lost 6 bases and the J gene lost 3 bases, with 17 bases spanning the gap. There are 15 residues in the CDR3. CDR3 bases: TGCGCCAGCAGGTCCGGGCCAAATAGGGAAGAGACCCAGTACTTC. It translates to CASRSGPNREETQYF.

This clonotype was counted ten times or more. One end of the junction does not line up with germline, which may come from a read error. The chain uses TRBV7-9 and TRBJ2-7; TRBD2 aligns across 7 bases. CDR1 SEHNR and CDR2 FQNEAQ come from the germline V gene (reference sequence). The CDR3 consists of 12 residues. CDR3 sequence (DNA): TGTGCCGGCAGCTTTCCCACGGGGGGTTTGTGCTTC. Its translation is CAGSFPTGGLCF.

This clonotype was recorded many times. V gene TRBV25-1 combines with J gene TRBJ2-3; TRBD2 agrees at 12 bases. V shed 6 bases, J shed 1 base, and the junction held 5 bases outside the gene matches. Germline V gene lookup returns CDR1 MGHDK and CDR2 SYGVNS. This CDR3 has 16 residues. This chain's CDR3 is CASSGTSGHCTDTQYF. The CDR3 DNA reads TGTGCCAGCAGCGGGACTAGCGGGCATTGCACAGATACGCAGTATTTT.

J is TRBJ2-1 and V is TRBV19; 8 bases are a match to TRBD2. The ends lost 5 bases at V and 5 bases at J; junction bases unmatched: 20. This CDR3 has 19 residues. Germline assignment: CDR1 LNHDA and CDR2 SQIVND (reference sequence). The CDR3 spells CASSLVGLSGGRWDNEQFF. The CDR3 DNA is TGTGCCAGTAGTCTCGTGGGACTCAGTGGCGGGAGGTGGGACAATGAGCAGTTCTTC.

This clonotype counts as medium-sized (0.01 to 0.1%). The chain links TRBV6-2 or TRBV6-3 to TRBJ2-7; no clear D. V gave up 0 bases and J gave up 7 bases, with 7 bases separating them. Germline-derived CDR1 and CDR2 are MNHEY and SVGEGT. The CDR3 runs 12 residues. CDR3 sequence: CASSYSWGEQYF. The CDR3, as DNA: TGTGCCAGCAGTTACTCCTGGGGTGAGCAGTACTTC.

This clonotype counts as medium-sized. The chain couples TRBV11-2 to TRBJ2-6; 9 bases match TRBD1. With V trimmed by 4 bases and J by 2 bases, 3 bases remained unmatched. From germline, CDR1 is SGHAT and CDR2 FQNNGV. This CDR3 comprises 16 residues. The CDR3 is CASSSDRGAGANVLTF. The CDR3 DNA sequence: TGTGCCAGCAGCTCGGACAGGGGAGCTGGGGCCAACGTCCTGACTTTC.

This chain joins TRBV7-2 and TRBJ2-5, with 8 bases identical to TRBD2. Germline CDR1 is SGHTA and CDR2 is FQGNSA. The CDR3 loop spans 16 amino acids. V dropped 1 base and J dropped 2; count of bases not matched to a gene: 6. DNA of the CDR3: TGTGCCAGCAGCTTAGTTGCGGGGGGACAACAAGAGACCCAGTACTTC. Translation: CASSLVAGGQQETQYF.

This clonotype was counted many times. The chain is built from TRBV6-2 or TRBV6-3 and TRBJ2-3; 9 nucleotides agree with TRBD1. Germline V lookup: CDR1 MNHEY, CDR2 SVGEGT. The junction had 15 bases not matched to a gene; V was cut back by 5 bases and J by 6 bases. The CDR3 totals 17 residues. The CDR3, as DNA: TGTGCCAGCAGTACAACAGGGGGCGAGAAATCTACGGATACGCAGTATTTT. Its protein is CASSTTGGEKSTDTQYF.

Relative to its sample, this clonotype is medium-sized. This chain joins TRBV4-3 and TRBJ1-1; tentative D call: TRBD1 (5 bases). V lost 6 bases to trimming and J lost 0 bases, with 14 bases between them. The CDR3 spans 15 residues. Per the germline V gene, CDR1 is LGHNA and CDR2 is YSLEER. CDR3 region: CASRFRGLMNTEAFF. The CDR3, as DNA: TGCGCCAGCAGATTTCGGGGCTTGATGAACACTGAAGCTTTCTTT.

Relative to its sample, this clonotype is medium-sized. The V call is TRBV10-3, the J call TRBJ2-1; D not resolved. This CDR3 comprises 14 residues. The V gene lost 3 bases and the J gene lost 9 bases, with 15 bases spanning the gap. CDR1 ENHRY and CDR2 SYGVKD come from the germline V gene. The CDR3 is CAISDEGRYGEQFF. The CDR3 region has the DNA TGTGCCATCAGTGACGAAGGCAGGTACGGTGAGCAGTTCTTC.

At least ten counts were recorded for this clonotype. V is TRBV19 and J is TRBJ2-3, with TRBD2 matching over 14 bases. Germline-derived CDR1 and CDR2 are LNHDA and SQIVND (reference sequence). The CDR3 is made up of 18 amino acids. V gave up 0 bases and J gave up 2 bases; unmatched junction bases: 4. CDR3 sequence (DNA): TGTGCCAGTAGTATAGATGGGACTAGCGGGGGTAACACAGATACGCAGTATTTT. The encoded protein is CASSIDGTSGGNTDTQYF.

By sample fraction, this clonotype is medium-sized. The V call is TRBV7-6, the J call TRBJ1-5; TRBD1 aligns across 7 bases. After removal of 5 bases from V and 7 bases from J, the junction contained 14 bases not matched to a gene. This CDR3 spans 16 amino acids. Per the germline V gene, CDR1 is SGHVS and CDR2 is FNYEAQ. The CDR3 loop is CASSPEDLQGWQPQHF. CDR3 bases: TGTGCCAGCAGCCCCGAAGATCTACAGGGGTGGCAGCCCCAGCATTTT.

This clonotype is medium-sized. The V call is TRBV28, the J call TRBJ2-2, with no clear D. CDR1 is MDHEN and CDR2 is SYDVKM in the germline V gene. This CDR3 region has 12 residues. V shed 6 bases and J shed 4 bases, with 6 bases lying between them. The DNA for the CDR3 is TGTGCCAGCAGGGAGATCACCGGGGAGCTGTTTTTT. Translated, it gives CASREITGELFF.

As to this clonotype: Germline and junction disagree at one end, which may indicate a read error. V is TRBV28 and J is TRBJ1-4, with D uncertain. There are 13 residues in the CDR3. CDR1 is MDHEN and CDR2 is SYDVKM in the germline V gene. The CDR3 region is CASSRTTNEKPLF. The DNA for the CDR3 is TGTGCCAGCAGTCGAACAACTAATGAAAAACCGCTTTTT.

By share, this clonotype counts as medium-sized. J is TRBJ2-2 and V is TRBV6-5, with unresolved D. The CDR3 is 13 residues long. The V gene's germline CDR1 is MNHEY and CDR2 SVGAGI. Trimming took 0 bases from V and 4 from J, leaving 3 bases between them. The CDR3 protein is CASSYSVTGELFF. DNA of the CDR3: TGTGCCAGCAGTTACTCGGTCACCGGGGAGCTGTTTTTT.

This clonotype was recorded a few times. Mismatch with germline at one junction end may stem from a read error. J is TRBJ1-5 and V is TRBV20-1; D unclear. Germline loops: CDR1 DFQATT, CDR2 SNEGSKA (reference sequence). CDR3 size: 16 residues. CDR3 amino acids: CGARPSTEDSNQPQHF. CDR3 sequence (DNA): TGCGGTGCTAGACCCAGCACGGAAGATAGCAATCAGCCCCAGCATTTT.

Ten or more counts support this clonotype. The DNA of the CDR3 is TGTGCCAGCAGCCAACCTCGGCAGGGCTCCTACGAGCAGTACTTC. It encodes CASSQPRQGSYEQYF. The chain carries TRBV16 and TRBJ2-7; perhaps TRBD1 as D (5 bases). This CDR3 contains 15 residues. Trimming removed 2 bases from V and 0 bases from J, with 11 bases in between. The V gene's germline CDR1 is KGHSY and CDR2 FQNENV.

As regards this clonotype: The junction does not match germline at one end; this may be a read error. This chain joins TRBV25-1 and TRBJ2-1, with D maybe TRBD1 (5 bases). Germline V gene lookup returns CDR1 MGHDK and CDR2 SYGVNS. The CDR3 runs 17 residues. The CDR3 DNA sequence: TGTGCCAGCAGCTCCCTAATGCCAGGGTTCGCCTACAATGGGCAGTTCTTC. Amino acid sequence: CASSSLMPGFAYNGQFF.

This clonotype is judged medium-sized. The chain recombines TRBV9 with TRBJ1-1; no reliable D call. Germline V gives CDR1 SGDLS, CDR2 YYNGEE. This CDR3 is 14 amino acids long. Between the trimmed V and J ends, which lost 3 bases and 3 bases, there was a span of 12 bases. The CDR3 sequence: CASSAEGSHTEAFF. In nucleotides, the CDR3 is TGTGCCAGCAGCGCCGAGGGAAGTCACACTGAAGCTTTCTTT.

At least ten counts were recorded for this clonotype. The CDR3 DNA sequence: TGTGCCAGCAGAAATATGATGAACACTGAAGCTTTCTTT. The encoded protein is CASRNMMNTEAFF. The chain recombines TRBV2 with TRBJ1-1; D gene ambiguous. The CDR3 covers 13 residues. CDR1 and CDR2 (germline): SNHLY, FYNNEI. The V gene lost 6 bases and the J gene lost 0 bases, with 8 bases spanning the gap.

This clonotype was recorded at least ten times. This chain connects TRBV2 to TRBJ2-2; 9 bases map to TRBD2. The ends lost 2 bases at V and 6 bases at J; junction bases unmatched: 10. Germline CDR1 and CDR2: SNHLY and FYNNEI. This CDR3 is built from 17 residues. DNA for the CDR3: TGTGCCAGCAGTGAATGGGATAGCGGGAGTTTGGCCGGGGAGCTGTTTTTT. This codes for CASSEWDSGSLAGELFF.

This clonotype was counted at least ten times. V gene TRBV5-1 combines with J gene TRBJ2-7; tentative D call: TRBD1 (6 bases). Germline V gives CDR1 SGHRS, CDR2 YFSETQ. The CDR3 spans 13 residues. Trimming removed 2 bases at V and 2 bases at J, with 8 bases between. In nucleotides, the CDR3 is TGCGCCAGCAGCTTTAACAGGGCCTACGAGCAGTACTTC. The encoded protein is CASSFNRAYEQYF.

This clonotype was picked up a small number of times. V and J are TRBV9 and TRBJ2-1; 7 bases agree with TRBD1. The germline V gene has CDR1 SGDLS and CDR2 YYNGEE. Trimming at V came to 4 bases and at J to 8 bases, leaving 9 bases not matched to a gene. This CDR3 region has 14 residues. In nucleotides, the CDR3 is TGTGCCAGCAGCCAGGGGGTGGGGGCTTATGAGCAGTTCTTC. Protein product: CASSQGVGAYEQFF.

The rearrangement links TRBV27 to TRBJ2-2; D is undetermined. From germline, CDR1 is MNHEY and CDR2 SMNVEV (reference sequence). Trimming took 4 bases from V and 5 from J, leaving 5 bases between them. The CDR3 is 12 residues long. This CDR3 is CASSSLTGELFF. For the CDR3, the DNA is TGTGCCAGCAGTTCTCTAACCGGGGAGCTGTTTTTT.